This T cell receptor (beta chain) stems from a study of blood T cell repertoires in COVID-19 (TCRdb year 2020). For context, the study as a whole: The collaborator samples originated in the United States, Italy and Spain and spanned the acute and convalescent phases of COVID-19. The material from the prospective study consisted of cDNA or gDNA derived from T cells, B-cell-depleted T cells, or PBMCs. Deeply sampled blood TCRbeta repertoires from subjects exposed to, actively infected with, or recovered from COVID-19 were included in the dataset. The repertoires were released in a freely available public database meant as a resource for research on the immune response to SARS-CoV-2. The samples were drawn from the first 160 participants of the ongoing ImmuneRACE study and from some 1,300 subjects provided by 6 global collaborators. Nearly every sample came with metadata listing a de-identified subject ID, COVID-19 status, age in years and sex. Where HLA class I and class II types were available, the types were taken from metadata supplied by the sample provider, not from assay-based typing. What the research found in general, with its limitations: How much clinical and demographic metadata was included differed by source and by participant, and the metadata was provided uncurated.

Details on this clone: It has no known antigen specificity. Base qualities were left out, and no much larger clone turns up one base away.

Each collaborating institution followed its own protocols to collect whole blood in K2EDTA tubes. Collaborator samples were shipped for TCRbeta analysis as frozen whole blood, isolated PBMCs, or DNA extracted from either sample type. For CDR1 and CDR2, the germline V gene lists MNHEY and SVGAGI. The CDR3 measures 14 amino acids from cysteine to phenylalanine. The retained sequence is limited to the CDR3, 42 bases, with the frame set at the first base. After removal of 6 bases from V and 11 bases from J, the junction retains 9 bases not matched to a gene. The immunoSEQ Assay, a bias-controlled multiplex PCR, was used to amplify TCRbeta CDR3 regions from genomic DNA. The authors' pipeline ran thus. The number of nucleated cells in each sample was estimated from the amplification of reference gene primers within the assay. To quantify the absolute abundance of each unique TCRbeta CDR3 rearrangement, sequence reads were collapsed and filtered. For each sample, productive Simpson clonality was calculated as the square root of Simpson's diversity index across productive rearrangements. The source is immuneACCESS, and TCRdb retained only in-frame sequences with V and J called. Part of the clones is not carried over; for the studies checked, unresolved V genes explain less than half of this, and the remainder is unexplained. V, J and clone size were drawn from that table, and D and trimming were deduced from the DNA. This sample gives about 50,000 clones in total; roughly three quarters of them show up just once. The ten most abundant clones make up over 20% of the sample.

The TCR sequence derives from a man aged 50-59 years with active or convalescent COVID-19. The V and J segments used are TRBV6-5 and TRBJ1-6, with 8 bases matching TRBD1. What was sequenced was peripheral blood. The CDR3 region reads CASSSQGVGTPLHF. In nucleotide form, the sequence is TGTGCCAGCAGCTCACAGGGGGTCGGGACACCCCTCCACTTT.